This T cell receptor (beta chain) derives from a study of CD8+CD57+ T cells in acquired aplastic anemia. Findings and caveats of the study: Both patients and controls carried the same twenty-nine CD8+ CDR3 sequences.

Investigators profiled TCR beta VDJ and CDR3 from genomic DNA template. One entry per CDR3 protein results from TCRdb running MiXCR on the reads. The sample lists 250,000 to 300,000 distinct CDR3 sequences; 45% to 65% were seen once. Germline assignment: CDR1 SEHNR and CDR2 FQNEAQ (reference sequence). The CDR3 covers 16 residues. V shed 0 bases, J shed 4 bases, and the junction held 9 bases outside the gene matches. Note on this clonotype: Its cognate antigen is unknown.

The chain links TRBV7-9 to TRBJ2-7, with TRBD1 matching 7 bases. The sample taken for sequencing was sorted CD4+, CD8+, or CD8+CD57+ T cells (not recorded which) from PBMCs. The sequence was collected from a human donor with severe aplastic anemia or a healthy control (not recorded which). CDR3 nucleotide sequence: TGTGCCAGCAGCTTAGCGCGGGTGGACAGGCGGTACGAGCAGTACTTC. Protein: CASSLARVDRRYEQYF.